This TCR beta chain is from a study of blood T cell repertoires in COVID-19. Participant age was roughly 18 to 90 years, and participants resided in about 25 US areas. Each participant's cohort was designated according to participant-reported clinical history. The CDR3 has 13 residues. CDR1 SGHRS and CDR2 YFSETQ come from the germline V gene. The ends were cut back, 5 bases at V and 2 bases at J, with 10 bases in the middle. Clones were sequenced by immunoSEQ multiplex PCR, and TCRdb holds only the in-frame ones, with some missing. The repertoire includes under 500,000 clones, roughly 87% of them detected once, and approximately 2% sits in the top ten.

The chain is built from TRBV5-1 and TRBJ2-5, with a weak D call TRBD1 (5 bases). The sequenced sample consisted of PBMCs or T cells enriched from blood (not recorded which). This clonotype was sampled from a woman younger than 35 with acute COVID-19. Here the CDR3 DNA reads TGCGCCAGCAGTCTCAGGGATCAAGAGACCCAGTACTTC. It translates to CASSLRDQETQYF.